The 28 T cell receptor beta chains below come from one sample, sequenced in a study of T-cell reconstitution after alpha-beta-depleted transplantation in children. The authors prepared the TCRbeta library with unique molecular identifiers. TCRdb reprocessed the PCR reads via MiXCR and lists one record per CDR3 protein. In the table there are just under 250,000 distinct CDR3 sequences, 20% to 30% of which are singletons. The sample in question was PBMCs, obtained before TCRalphabeta/CD19-depleted stem cell transplant. All receptors derive from a girl aged 2 to 10 with Fanconi anemia, due to receive a stem cell transplant.

The chain joins TRBV11-2 to TRBJ2-1; TRBD2 matches at 9 bases. This CDR3 has 15 amino acids. V lost 5 bases and J lost 2; bases outside the gene matches: 4. CDR1 is SGHAT, CDR2 FQNNGV, per germline. This CDR3 is CASSPRLAAYNEQFF. The CDR3 nucleotides read TGTGCCAGCAGCCCCCGACTAGCGGCCTACAATGAGCAGTTCTTC. The full variable domain, its missing parts supplied by reference TRBV11-2 and TRBJ2-1, is EAGVAQSPRYKIIEKRQSVAFWCNPISGHATLYWYQQILGQGPKLLIQFQNNGVVDDSQLPKDRFSAERLKGVDSTLKIQPAKLEDSAVYLCASSPRLAAYNEQFFGPGTRLTVL.

This rearrangement joins TRBV6-5 to TRBJ2-7; tentatively, D is TRBD1 (6 bases). There are 15 residues in the CDR3. V lost 0 bases to trimming and J lost 5 bases, with 14 bases between them. Germline V lookup: CDR1 MNHEY, CDR2 SVGAGI. The CDR3 coding sequence is TGTGCCAGCAGTTACTCGAACCAGGGGTTCAACGAGCAGTACTTC. Protein: CASSYSNQGFNEQYF.

About this clonotype: An end of the junction does not agree with germline; a read error may underlie this. V is TRBV25-1 and J is TRBJ2-5; 9 bases fit TRBD1. The CDR3 totals 17 residues. Germline V gene sequence: CDR1 MGHDK, CDR2 SYGVNS. The CDR3 coding sequence is TGTGCCATCAGTGGCCTGACAGGGGGACATGTTTGGGAGACCCAGTACTTC. This gives the protein CAISGLTGGHVWETQYF.

The table lists this clonotype with many counts. The chain has TRBV10-3 and TRBJ2-2, with D perhaps TRBD1 or TRBD2 (6 bases each). The CDR3 is 14 amino acids. V was shortened by 10 bases and J by 3 bases, with 15 bases between the two germline ends. Germline V lookup: CDR1 ENHRY, CDR2 SYGVKD. The CDR3 sequence is CATANREDTGELFF. The CDR3 region has the DNA TGTGCCACCGCGAACAGGGAGGACACCGGGGAGCTGTTTTTT.

This rearrangement joins TRBV5-1 to TRBJ2-1; the match to TRBD1 covers 10 bases. This CDR3 is built from 17 residues. Germline V gives CDR1 SGHRS, CDR2 YFSETQ. Trimming cost V 4 bases and J 5 bases; bases outside gene matches: 12. CDR3 amino acids: CASSRVTGTGANNEQFF. As DNA, the CDR3 is TGCGCCAGCAGCCGGGTCACCGGGACAGGGGCAAACAATGAGCAGTTCTTC. The complete variable domain, with remaining parts taken from reference TRBV5-1 and TRBJ2-1, reads KAGVTQTPRYLIKTRGQQVTLSCSPISGHRSVSWYQQTPGQGLQFLFEYFSETQRNKGNFPGRFSGRQFSNSRSEMNVSTLELGDSALYLCASSRVTGTGANNEQFFGPGTRLTVL.

The J gene is TRBJ2-7, the V gene TRBV3-1, with 9 bases lining up with TRBD2. The CDR3 consists of 16 residues. Germline V gene lookup returns CDR1 LGHDT and CDR2 YNNKEL (reference sequence). With V trimmed by 4 bases and J by 1 base, 8 bases remained unmatched. The CDR3 protein is CASSPLSGGPSYEQYF. Written as DNA, the CDR3 is TGTGCCAGCAGCCCCCTGAGCGGGGGGCCTTCCTACGAGCAGTACTTC.

This clonotype was recorded once. The chain employs TRBV7-3 and TRBJ2-1, with TRBD2 identical over 7 bases. CDR1 is SGHTA and CDR2 is FQGTGA in the germline V gene. The V and J ends lost 2 bases and 3 bases, in that order; junction bases with no gene match: 7. The CDR3 totals 16 residues. In DNA, the CDR3 is TGTGCCAGCAGCTTAGTCGGCGGGAGTATCTACAATGAGCAGTTCTTC. Translation: CASSLVGGSIYNEQFF.

This clonotype appeared once. The chain is built from TRBV2 and TRBJ2-3; 11 nucleotides line up with TRBD2. The CDR3 totals 16 residues. Per germline, CDR1 SNHLY and CDR2 FYNNEI. Trimming at V came to 7 bases and at J to 7 bases, leaving 13 bases not matched to a gene. This chain's CDR3 is CASIGTSGSLRYTQYF. The DNA for the CDR3 is TGTGCCAGCATTGGGACTAGCGGCTCCCTTAGGTATACGCAGTATTTT.

This clonotype was seen many times. This chain links TRBV20-1 with TRBJ1-5; TRBD1 matches at 7 bases. Germline lookup yields CDR1 DFQATT and CDR2 SNEGSKA (reference sequence). The trim removed 3 bases at V and 2 bases at J, leaving 7 bases unmatched. This CDR3 comprises 15 residues. CDR3 bases: TGCAGTGCTAGGGTTTTCGGGACAGGCAATCAGCCCCAGCATTTT. Amino acids: CSARVFGTGNQPQHF.

There are a few counts of this clonotype. J is TRBJ2-7 and V is TRBV29-1; D gene uncertain. Germline V gene lookup returns CDR1 SQVTM and CDR2 ANQGSEA. The CDR3 has 15 amino acids. Between the trimmed V and J ends, which lost 6 bases and 0 bases, there was a span of 18 bases. The chain's CDR3 is CSVALTIPGSYEQYF. Written as DNA, the CDR3 is TGCAGCGTAGCACTTACGATTCCCGGCTCCTACGAGCAGTACTTC.

CDR3 amino acids: CASSYSAGIETQYF. DNA for the CDR3: TGTGCCAGCAGTTACTCAGCGGGAATAGAGACCCAGTACTTC. This chain links TRBV6-5 with TRBJ2-5, with 7 bases matching TRBD2. Germline V CDR1 and CDR2: MNHEY, SVGAGI. Germline trimming cut 0 bases from V and 4 bases from J; bases unmatched to any gene: 2. The CDR3 has 14 residues.

Here the CDR3 DNA reads TGTGCCACCAGCCGGACTAGCCTCCCCTACAATGAGCAGTTCTTC. Translation: CATSRTSLPYNEQFF. This rearrangement joins TRBV15 to TRBJ2-1, with 8 bases matching TRBD2. Germline V gene data show CDR1 as LNHNV and CDR2 as YYDKDF (reference sequence). With 5 bases clipped from V and 2 bases from J, the junction kept 5 bases outside the gene matches. CDR3 length: 15 amino acids.

The rearrangement uses TRBV29-1 and TRBJ2-1; 13 bases align to TRBD2. The V gene's germline CDR1 is SQVTM and CDR2 ANQGSEA. V lost 6 bases to trimming and J lost 3 bases; unmatched junction nucleotides: 11. This CDR3 has 17 amino acids. This CDR3 is CSVVTSGRPLVYNEQFF. The DNA for the CDR3 is TGCAGCGTAGTGACTAGCGGGAGGCCCCTTGTCTACAATGAGCAGTTCTTC.

The table lists this clonotype with many counts. V and J are TRBV20-1 and TRBJ2-5, with D perhaps TRBD1 (5 bases). Germline-derived CDR1 and CDR2 are DFQATT and SNEGSKA (reference sequence). CDR3 length equals 12 residues. V dropped 3 bases and J dropped 4 bases, with 9 bases sitting between them. The CDR3 region has the DNA TGCAGTGCTAGCCCGCAGGGAGAGACCCAGTACTTC. Translation: CSASPQGETQYF.

This clonotype was seen ten or more times. V gene TRBV5-6 combines with J gene TRBJ2-7, with D maybe TRBD1 (5 bases). This CDR3 region has 13 residues. The V and J ends lost 3 bases and 4 bases respectively, with 11 bases between them. Germline lookup yields CDR1 SGHDT and CDR2 YYEEEE. As DNA, the CDR3 is TGTGCCAGCAGCTGGGGCAGCGTGTACGAGCAGTACTTC. It yields the protein CASSWGSVYEQYF.

This chain uses TRBV20-1 with TRBJ2-7, with 14 bases that match TRBD2. CDR1 and CDR2 (germline): DFQATT, SNEGSKA (reference sequence). This CDR3 comprises 21 residues. The V segment lost 0 bases and the J segment 2 bases; nucleotides outside the gene matches: 18. The CDR3 DNA reads as TGCAGTGCTAGAGACCCAACAGTCGGGACTAGCGGGAGATTCCACACCTACGAGCAGTACTTC. This encodes CSARDPTVGTSGRFHTYEQYF.

This sequence joins TRBV20-1 and TRBJ1-1, with 8 bases matching TRBD1. V dropped 3 bases and J dropped 1; count of bases not matched to a gene: 4. CDR3 length equals 14 residues. Germline lookup yields CDR1 DFQATT and CDR2 SNEGSKA (reference sequence). For the CDR3, the DNA is TGCAGTGCTAGCGAGCAGGGGGCGAACACTGAAGCTTTCTTT. Its protein is CSASEQGANTEAFF.

This clonotype has more than one count but fewer than ten. V usage is TRBV28 and J usage is TRBJ2-7; D is possibly TRBD1 (5 bases). This CDR3 is built from 15 residues. Germline V gene sequence: CDR1 MDHEN, CDR2 SYDVKM. V was trimmed by 5 bases and J by 2 bases, leaving 16 bases between them. The CDR3: CASSIDSPFTYEQYF. The DNA of the CDR3 is TGTGCCAGCAGTATCGACAGCCCTTTCACCTACGAGCAGTACTTC.

This clonotype was recorded many times. The rearrangement uses TRBV15 and TRBJ2-1, with 13 bases matching TRBD2. The junction had 4 bases not matched to a gene; V was cut back by 3 bases and J by 5 bases. The CDR3 has 16 residues. Germline CDR1 and CDR2: LNHNV and YYDKDF (reference sequence). CDR3 sequence reads: CATSSTTSGRHNEQFF. The CDR3 DNA follows: TGTGCCACCAGCAGTACGACTAGCGGGAGGCACAATGAGCAGTTCTTC.

The chain has TRBV6-6 and TRBJ2-7; D unclear. The germline V gene encodes CDR1 MNHNY and CDR2 SVGAGI (reference sequence). V was clipped by 5 bases and J by 3 bases, with 11 bases between them. This CDR3 has 13 residues. The CDR3 coding sequence is TGTGCCAGCAGTCCCAACTTGTACTACGAGCAGTACTTC. Its protein product is CASSPNLYYEQYF.

This clonotype has a handful of counts. The chain uses TRBV28 and TRBJ2-1, with TRBD2 matching 16 bases. Germline V gene lookup returns CDR1 MDHEN and CDR2 SYDVKM. V dropped 5 bases and J dropped 4; count of bases not matched to a gene: 11. The CDR3 extends over 19 amino acids. The DNA for the CDR3 is TGTGCCAGCAGTCAACCGGGACTAGCGGGAGGGGGCCTATACAATGAGCAGTTCTTC. Translation: CASSQPGLAGGGLYNEQFF.

This clonotype was seen a single time. CDR3 residues: CASSGHTGSGANVLTF. As DNA, the CDR3 is TGTGCCAGCAGTGGCCATACAGGGTCTGGGGCCAACGTCCTGACTTTC. V is TRBV6-4 and J is TRBJ2-6, with D possibly being TRBD1 (6 bases). Between the trimmed V and J ends, which lost 4 bases and 1 base, there was a span of 11 bases. Germline assignment: CDR1 MRHNA and CDR2 SNTAGT. The CDR3 has 16 amino acids.

This clonotype has ten or more counts. The chain employs TRBV7-9 and TRBJ2-6, with a weak D call TRBD2 (5 bases). V was cut by 5 bases and J by 0 bases, with 14 bases left in between. This CDR3 is 17 amino acids long. The germline CDR1 and CDR2 sequences are SEHNR and FQNEAQ (reference sequence). For the CDR3, the DNA is TGTGCCAGCAGCCAGGACGGGGTACTCTCTGGGGCCAACGTCCTGACTTTC. This codes for CASSQDGVLSGANVLTF.

This clonotype was recorded at least ten times. This sequence joins TRBV20-1 and TRBJ2-1; TRBD2 matches at 8 bases. V lost 0 bases and J lost 8; bases outside the gene matches: 12. The germline gives CDR1 DFQATT, CDR2 SNEGSKA (reference sequence). The CDR3 extends over 16 amino acids. Here the CDR3 DNA reads TGCAGTGCTAGAGATGATCGCCGGGAGGGGTACTATGAGCAGTTCTTC. It yields the protein CSARDDRREGYYEQFF.

This clonotype turned up a few times. The chain employs TRBV9 and TRBJ2-5; D is uncertain. Germline CDR1 SGDLS, CDR2 YYNGEE. The CDR3 is 16 amino acids. V was clipped by 4 bases and J by 0 bases, with 16 bases between them. The CDR3 region has the DNA TGTGCCAGCAGCACCGGACGGAACCACTACCAAGAGACCCAGTACTTC. This translates into CASSTGRNHYQETQYF.

V gene TRBV29-1 combines with J gene TRBJ2-7; D gene unclear. The CDR3 consists of 14 residues. Germline CDR1 and CDR2: SQVTM and ANQGSEA. With 1 base removed from V and 3 bases from J, the gap between germline ends came to 13 bases. The CDR3 DNA sequence: TGCAGCGTTGAAGGGTTGGCAGGTATCTACGAGCAGTACTTC. Protein sequence: CSVEGLAGIYEQYF.

This clonotype was seen ten or more times. The chain employs TRBV6-5 and TRBJ2-2; D is uncertain. CDR1 and CDR2 (germline): MNHEY, SVGAGI. The germline V and J ends were trimmed by 6 bases and 5 bases, with 13 bases remaining between them. The CDR3 loop spans 14 amino acids. CDR3 sequence reads: CASSRTTVTGELFF. CDR3 coding DNA: TGTGCCAGCAGCCGAACCACAGTTACCGGGGAGCTGTTTTTT.

This clonotype came up many times. The gene calls are TRBV7-6 and TRBJ2-3; possibly TRBD2 for D (6 bases). This CDR3 comprises 17 residues. V gave up 0 bases and J gave up 0 bases, with 13 bases separating them. The germline CDR1 and CDR2 sequences are SGHVS and FNYEAQ. The CDR3 here is CASSLAGDLASTDTQYF. The CDR3 DNA reads TGTGCCAGCAGCTTAGCTGGGGACTTAGCTAGCACAGATACGCAGTATTTT.